This TCR beta chain was sequenced for a study of blood T cells in healthy people across ages. The use of a sample-barcoded 5' primer and a J-beta primer mix characterized a second PCR of roughly 7 to 11 cycles. Every cDNA molecule carried a tag from a template-switch adaptor bearing 12 random nucleotides. From the 5' RACE reads, TCRdb called clonotypes with MiXCR, one entry per CDR3 protein. Found here are 920,000 or so distinct CDR3 sequences, roughly 45% of them singletons; the top ten hold approximately 19%. There are 13 residues in the CDR3. Trimming removed 4 bases from V and 2 bases from J, with 11 bases in between. Germline V gives CDR1 SQVTM, CDR2 ANQGSEA.

Sequenced sample: blood. The chain combines TRBV29-1 with TRBJ2-5; D is ambiguous. The sequence came from a woman aged 55-70 years in good health. The CDR3 here is CSVGIHTQETQYF. The DNA of the CDR3 is TGCAGCGTTGGCATACATACGCAAGAGACCCAGTACTTC.